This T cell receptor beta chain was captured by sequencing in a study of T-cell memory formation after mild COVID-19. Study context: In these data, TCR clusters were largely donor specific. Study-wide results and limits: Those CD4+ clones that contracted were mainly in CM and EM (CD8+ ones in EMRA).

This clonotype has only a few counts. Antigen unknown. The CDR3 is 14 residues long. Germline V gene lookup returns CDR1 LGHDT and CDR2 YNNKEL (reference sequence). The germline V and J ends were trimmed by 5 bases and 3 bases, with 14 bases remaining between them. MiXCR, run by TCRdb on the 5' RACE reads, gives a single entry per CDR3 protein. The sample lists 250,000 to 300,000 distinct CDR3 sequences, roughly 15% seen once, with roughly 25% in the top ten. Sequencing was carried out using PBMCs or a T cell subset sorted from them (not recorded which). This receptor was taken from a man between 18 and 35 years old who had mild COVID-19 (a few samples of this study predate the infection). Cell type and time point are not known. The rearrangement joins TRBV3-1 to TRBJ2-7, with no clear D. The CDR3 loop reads CASSDGGVLYEQYF. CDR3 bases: TGTGCCAGCAGCGACGGCGGAGTTCTCTACGAGCAGTACTTC.